This TCR beta chain came from a study of T cells of healthy individuals. TCRdb passed the 5' RACE reads through MiXCR, listing each CDR3 protein once. The sample carries 65,000 to 95,000 distinct CDR3 sequences, around 5.1% recorded once. The CDR3 is 18 residues long. Trimming at V came to 2 bases and at J to 4 bases, leaving 14 bases not matched to a gene. Germline values: CDR1 MNHEY, CDR2 SVGEGT. This clonotype was seen ten or more times. V usage is TRBV6-2 or TRBV6-3 and J usage is TRBJ2-1, with TRBD2 identical over 7 bases. The TCR comes from a female donor in good health. The CDR3 spells CASSYPGGSALTYNEQFF. The CDR3 DNA reads as TGTGCCAGCAGTTACCCTGGCGGGAGCGCCTTAACTTACAATGAGCAGTTCTTC.